Below, one T cell receptor (beta chain) is given with its context. The data were produced by immunoSEQ multiplex PCR, yet TCRdb's version contains in-frame clones alone and is incomplete. This repertoire shows about 97,000 clones, 85% found once; its top ten account for around 2%. The record originates from a study of blood T cell repertoires in COVID-19. This CDR3 contains 15 residues. The junction had 6 bases not matched to a gene; V was cut back by 6 bases and J by 5 bases. Germline lookup yields CDR1 LGHNA and CDR2 YNFKEQ. Sequenced: peripheral blood. The V and J genes are TRBV4-2 and TRBJ2-1, with 11 bases lining up with TRBD2. This TCR was sampled from a woman between 65 and 79 years old with active or convalescent COVID-19. CDR3 residues: CASSYRLAGNNEQFF. CDR3 in DNA: TGTGCCAGCAGTTATAGACTAGCGGGGAACAATGAGCAGTTCTTC.